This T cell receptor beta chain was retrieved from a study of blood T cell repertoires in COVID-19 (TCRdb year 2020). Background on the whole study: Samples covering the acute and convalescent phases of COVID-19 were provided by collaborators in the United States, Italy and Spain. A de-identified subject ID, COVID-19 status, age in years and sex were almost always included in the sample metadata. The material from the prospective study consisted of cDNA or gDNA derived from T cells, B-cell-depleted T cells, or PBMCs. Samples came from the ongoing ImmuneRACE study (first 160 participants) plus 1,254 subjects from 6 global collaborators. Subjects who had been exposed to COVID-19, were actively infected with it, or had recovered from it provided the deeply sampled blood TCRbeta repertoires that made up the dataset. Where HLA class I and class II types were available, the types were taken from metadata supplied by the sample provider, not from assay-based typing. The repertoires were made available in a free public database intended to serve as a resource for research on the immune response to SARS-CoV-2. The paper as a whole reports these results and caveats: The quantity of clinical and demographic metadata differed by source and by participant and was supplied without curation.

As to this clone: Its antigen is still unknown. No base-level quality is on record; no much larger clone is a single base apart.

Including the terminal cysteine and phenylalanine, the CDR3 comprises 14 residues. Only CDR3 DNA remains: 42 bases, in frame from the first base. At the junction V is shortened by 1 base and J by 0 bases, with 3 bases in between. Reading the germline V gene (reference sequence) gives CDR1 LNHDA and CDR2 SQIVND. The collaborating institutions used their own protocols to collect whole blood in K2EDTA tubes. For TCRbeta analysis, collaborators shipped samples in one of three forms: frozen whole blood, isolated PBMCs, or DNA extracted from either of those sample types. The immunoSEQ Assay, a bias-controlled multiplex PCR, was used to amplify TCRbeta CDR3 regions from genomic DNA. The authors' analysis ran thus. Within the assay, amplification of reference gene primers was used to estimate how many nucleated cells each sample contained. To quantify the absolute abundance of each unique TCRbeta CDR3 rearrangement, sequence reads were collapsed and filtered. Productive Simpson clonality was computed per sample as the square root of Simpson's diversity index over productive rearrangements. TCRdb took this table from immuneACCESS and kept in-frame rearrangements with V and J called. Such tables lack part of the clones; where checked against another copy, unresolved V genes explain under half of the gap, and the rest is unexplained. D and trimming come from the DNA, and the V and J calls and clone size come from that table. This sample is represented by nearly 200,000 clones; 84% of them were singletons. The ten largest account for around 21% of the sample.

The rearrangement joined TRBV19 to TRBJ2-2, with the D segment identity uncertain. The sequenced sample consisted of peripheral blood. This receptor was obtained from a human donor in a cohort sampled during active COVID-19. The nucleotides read TGTGCCAGTAGTATAGCCGCGAACACCGGGGAGCTGTTTTTT. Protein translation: CASSIAANTGELFF.